This T cell receptor (beta chain) was recovered during a study of identical twins. TCRdb independently ran MiXCR on the 5' RACE reads; one entry per CDR3 protein. The sample holds about 790,000 distinct CDR3 sequences; around a sixth are singletons and the top ten take over 10%. Study-wide points: Reduced insertions were recorded for abundant cord blood beta clonotypes, with no such pattern in memory repertoires.

The length of the CDR3 is 16 residues. With V trimmed by 3 bases and J by 3 bases, 8 bases remained unmatched. The germline V gene has CDR1 SGHDN and CDR2 FVKESK. In regard to this clonotype: Its target is not known.

The same data also went into a second study, on T cells expressing NK-cell markers.

This chain links TRBV14 with TRBJ2-5; 9 bases match TRBD2. The clonotype was recovered from a woman between 18 and 29 years old in good health. The sequenced sample consisted of PBMCs. In DNA form, the CDR3 reads TGTGCCAGCAGCCATGGACTAGCGAGGTATGAAGAGACCCAGTACTTC. Encoded protein: CASSHGLARYEETQYF.